A single sample is the source of the 29 T cell receptor beta chains below, sequenced in a study of prognosis after radiotherapy for stage I lung cancer. The genomic DNA TCR beta CDR3 region underwent two rounds of multiplex PCR. Primers specific to each TRBV and TRBJ gene drove first-round PCR. MiXCR was run by TCRdb on the multiplex PCR reads, yielding one entry per CDR3 protein. The sample records more than 30,000 distinct CDR3 sequences, 42% being singletons. The starting material was PBMCs, obtained before or after stereotactic body radiation therapy (not recorded which). The receptor set was obtained from a donor aged 50 or older with non-small cell lung cancer.

This clonotype was counted ten times or more. V is TRBV18 and J is TRBJ2-7, with D perhaps being TRBD1 or TRBD2 (5 bases each). The CDR3 length is 12 residues. Trimming shortened V by 6 bases and J by 2 bases, and 8 bases separated the two germline ends. Per germline, CDR1 KGHSH and CDR2 LQKENI. For the CDR3, the DNA is TGTGCCAGCTCGAGGGGTCCCTACGAGCAGTACTTC. Residues: CASSRGPYEQYF.

V gene TRBV24-1 combines with J gene TRBJ2-1, with D unresolved. V was clipped by 4 bases and J by 5 bases, with 11 bases between them. Germline loops: CDR1 KGHDR, CDR2 SFDVKD. This CDR3 contains 14 residues. The CDR3: CATSESRGNNEQFF. CDR3 in DNA: TGTGCCACCAGTGAGTCTCGCGGTAACAATGAGCAGTTCTTC.

The chain has TRBV7-8 and TRBJ1-2, with 9 bases lining up with TRBD1. V shed 1 base, J shed 0 bases, and the junction held 0 bases outside the gene matches. The CDR3 spans 15 residues. Germline V gene sequence: CDR1 SGHVS, CDR2 FQNEAQ. The CDR3 coding sequence is TGTGCCAGCAGCTTAGGACAGGGGGCTAACTATGGCTACACCTTC. Translation: CASSLGQGANYGYTF.

As for this clonotype: This likely came from a read error, as a far larger clone is one base away. The chain links TRBV6-9 to TRBJ1-1; 8 bases match TRBD1. The CDR3 sequence is 14 residues long. J gave up 4 bases and V 3 bases, and 4 bases lay outside the gene matches. The germline CDR1 and CDR2 sequences are MNHGY and SVAAGI. The CDR3 nucleotides read TGTGCCAGCAGTTACGAAGGACAGGGCACTGAAGCTTTCTTT. Translation: CASSYEGQGTEAFF.

On this clonotype: A far larger clone is just one base off, so this is likely a read error. This chain connects TRBV6-4 to TRBJ1-6; TRBD1 might be the D (5 bases). Germline CDR1 reads MRHNA; CDR2 reads SNTAGT. The CDR3 covers 12 residues. V lost 7 bases and J lost 10, with 11 bases in between. In nucleotides, the CDR3 is TGTGCCAGCAACGAAGGGGAATCACCCCTCCACTTT. It specifies CASNEGESPLHF.

This clonotype was seen many times. The J gene is TRBJ1-5, the V gene TRBV7-9, with 7 bases aligning to TRBD1. Germline CDR1 SEHNR, CDR2 FQNEAQ (reference sequence). Trimming removed 3 bases from V and 4 bases from J; junction bases left unmatched: 0. This CDR3 is built from 13 residues. In DNA form, the CDR3 reads TGTGCCAGCAGCTTGGACAGGAATCAGCCCCAGCATTTT. Its translation is CASSLDRNQPQHF.

This clonotype was observed once. This likely traces to a read error, being one base from a far larger clone. This chain connects TRBV6-5 to TRBJ2-7, with D tentatively TRBD2 (5 bases). The J call may be mistaken, given a closer DNA end match to TRBJ2-1. Germline loops: CDR1 MNHEY, CDR2 SVGAGI. This CDR3 is 13 amino acids long. The CDR3 region is CASSYSGGDDQFF. The CDR3 coding sequence is TGTGCCAGCAGTTACTCCGGAGGTGATGATCAGTTCTTC.

This clonotype was seen repeatedly, ten times or more. The chain links TRBV6-1 to TRBJ1-2; 9 nucleotides line up with TRBD1. The V gene's germline CDR1 is MNHNS and CDR2 SASEGT. V lost 5 bases, J lost 4 bases, and 2 bases stayed unmatched. The CDR3 has 13 residues. In nucleotides, the CDR3 is TGTGCCAGCAGTACAGGGGGCGGCTATGGCTACACCTTC. This sequence encodes CASSTGGGYGYTF.

Comment on this clonotype: A far larger clone lies a single base away; this is likely a read error. The chain joins TRBV6-1 to TRBJ2-1; D might be TRBD2 (7 bases). This CDR3 spans 12 amino acids. CDR1 and CDR2 from the germline V gene are MNHNS and SASEGT. Trimming took off 8 bases at V and 8 bases at J, with 13 bases between the two ends. CDR3 protein: CASLSGGDEQFF. DNA for the CDR3: TGTGCCAGCCTATCGGGGGGCGATGAGCAGTTCTTC.

This clonotype was seen many times. The gene calls are TRBV3-1 and TRBJ1-6; D possibly corresponds to TRBD1 (5 bases). Trimming took off 0 bases at V and 7 bases at J, with 7 bases between the two ends. The CDR3 has 14 residues. Germline V gives CDR1 LGHDT, CDR2 YNNKEL (reference sequence). CDR3 DNA: TGTGCCAGCAGCCAAGATGAGGGGAATTCACCCCTCCACTTT. This encodes CASSQDEGNSPLHF.

This clonotype came up many times. Here the CDR3 DNA reads TGTGCCAGCAGTGAAGGACTAGCGGGAGTAAGGCAGTACTTC. It yields the protein CASSEGLAGVRQYF. The chain has TRBV2 and TRBJ2-7; 12 nucleotides line up with TRBD2. This CDR3 spans 14 amino acids. In germline, CDR1 is SNHLY, CDR2 FYNNEI. Germline trimming cut 1 base from V and 9 bases from J; bases unmatched to any gene: 4.

J is TRBJ2-7 and V is TRBV27, with D possibly being TRBD2 (5 bases). This CDR3 has 15 residues. Between the trimmed V and J ends, which lost 5 bases and 7 bases, there was a span of 21 bases. Germline-derived CDR1 and CDR2 are MNHEY and SMNVEV (reference sequence). Written as DNA, the CDR3 is TGTGCCAGCAGTGGCGGGCGGGCCAGAGTGGGGGAGCAGTACTTC. This gives the protein CASSGGRARVGEQYF.

This clonotype has a count of ten or more. J is TRBJ2-4 and V is TRBV5-1, with a tentative D call TRBD2 (5 bases). CDR1 SGHRS and CDR2 YFSETQ come from the germline V gene. The germline V and J ends were trimmed by 0 bases and 7 bases, with 11 bases remaining between them. The CDR3 loop spans 14 amino acids. The CDR3 nucleotides read TGCGCCAGCAGCTTGGCCGACGGGATGAACATTCAGTACTTC. Its protein product is CASSLADGMNIQYF.

At least ten counts were recorded for this clonotype. This chain uses TRBV27 with TRBJ1-4, with D hard to call. The CDR3 has 14 amino acids. Germline V gives CDR1 MNHEY, CDR2 SMNVEV (reference sequence). Deletions cut 4 bases from V and 8 bases from J, with 14 bases between. The CDR3 nucleotides read TGTGCCAGCAGTTCAGTGAGTCGGAAGGAAAAACTGTTTTTT. Protein: CASSSVSRKEKLFF. Based on the CDR3 plus reference TRBV27 and TRBJ1-4, the full variable domain is EAQVTQNPRYLITVTGKKLTVTCSQNMNHEYMSWYRQDPGLGLRQIYYSMNVEVTDKGDVPEGYKVSRKEKRNFPLILESPSPNQTSLYFCASSSVSRKEKLFFGSGTQLSVL.

This clonotype showed up many times. The chain joins TRBV5-1 to TRBJ2-5; 9 bases match TRBD2. CDR1 and CDR2 (germline): SGHRS, YFSETQ. This CDR3 is 15 amino acids long. V was clipped by 4 bases and J by 7 bases; unmatched bases: 11. Here the CDR3 reads CASSPLGLAVGTQYF. The CDR3 coding sequence is TGCGCCAGCAGCCCCTTGGGACTAGCAGTAGGGACCCAGTACTTC.

This clonotype was recorded at least ten times. V is TRBV25-1 and J is TRBJ1-2; D not certain. The CDR3 extends over 13 amino acids. CDR1 is MGHDK and CDR2 is SYGVNS in the germline V gene. V was clipped by 4 bases and J by 0 bases, with 6 bases between them. The CDR3 DNA reads TGTGCCAGCAGTGTAGGGACTAACTATGGCTACACCTTC. Amino acid sequence: CASSVGTNYGYTF.

The sample holds many counts of this clonotype. This sequence joins TRBV3-1 and TRBJ2-7, with D perhaps TRBD2 (7 bases). Germline assignment: CDR1 LGHDT and CDR2 YNNKEL (reference sequence). This CDR3 spans 14 amino acids. V lost 0 bases to trimming and J lost 6 bases, with 12 bases between them. In nucleotides, the CDR3 is TGTGCCAGCAGCCAAGAGGCAGGGGAGGGCGAGCAGTACTTC. It translates to CASSQEAGEGEQYF.

This clonotype was picked up one time. The chain joins TRBV7-2 to TRBJ1-1; D remains unclear. The germline V gene encodes CDR1 SGHTA and CDR2 FQGNSA. Trimming stripped 2 bases from V and 4 bases from J, with 11 bases between. This CDR3 contains 14 residues. Here the CDR3 reads CASSLMSGSTEAFF. As DNA, the CDR3 is TGTGCCAGCAGCTTAATGTCGGGTAGCACTGAAGCTTTCTTT.

Many counts were recorded for this clonotype. The chain joins TRBV5-1 to TRBJ2-1, with TRBD1 matching over 8 bases. The ends lost 4 bases at V and 5 bases at J; junction bases unmatched: 8. CDR1 is SGHRS and CDR2 is YFSETQ in the germline V gene. This CDR3 comprises 15 residues. As DNA, the CDR3 is TGCGCCAGCAGCCTCAGGACAGGGTTAGACAATGAGCAGTTCTTC. Its translation: CASSLRTGLDNEQFF.

This clonotype was recorded at least ten times. The rearrangement joins TRBV9 to TRBJ2-5; perhaps D is TRBD1 or TRBD2 (7 bases each). Deletions cut 2 bases from V and 5 bases from J, with 16 bases between. Germline V gives CDR1 SGDLS, CDR2 YYNGEE. This CDR3 has 15 residues. The CDR3 coding sequence is TGTGCCAGCAGCGTTCTGGGGCAGGGGGGGGAGACCCAGTACTTC. It yields the protein CASSVLGQGGETQYF. Based on the CDR3 plus reference TRBV9 and TRBJ2-5, the full variable domain is DSGVTQTPKHLITATGQRVTLRCSPRSGDLSVYWYQQSLDQGLQFLIQYYNGEERAKGNILERFSAQQFPDLHSELNLSSLELGDSALYFCASSVLGQGGETQYFGPGTRLLVL.

The CDR3 nucleotides are TGCGCCAGCAGCTTCGGGAGGGGAGAGACCTCTAACACTGAAGCTTTCTTT. Protein: CASSFGRGETSNTEAFF. The rearrangement joins TRBV5-1 to TRBJ1-1; D is perhaps TRBD1 (5 bases). This CDR3 has 17 amino acids. Germline values: CDR1 SGHRS, CDR2 YFSETQ. Trimming left V 2 bases short and J 2 bases short, with 19 bases between.

This clonotype was observed many times. This chain uses TRBV28 with TRBJ1-5, with 11 bases that match TRBD1. J lost 4 bases, V lost 5 bases, and 10 bases had no gene match. The CDR3 has 17 amino acids. Looked up from germline, CDR1 is MDHEN and CDR2 is SYDVKM. CDR3 DNA: TGTGCCAGCAGTCCTTCTCGGACAGGGGGCGTTAATCAGCCCCAGCATTTT. This sequence encodes CASSPSRTGGVNQPQHF.

This clonotype was seen at least ten times. The J gene is TRBJ2-2, the V gene TRBV2; D is possibly TRBD2 (6 bases). The germline gives CDR1 SNHLY, CDR2 FYNNEI. The CDR3 length is 14 residues. V lost 4 bases to trimming and J lost 0 bases, with 6 bases between them. CDR3 nucleotides: TGTGCCAGCAGTGGCGGGGCGAACACCGGGGAGCTGTTTTTT. Translation: CASSGGANTGELFF.

The table lists this clonotype with many counts. The chain links TRBV6-2 or TRBV6-3 to TRBJ2-5, with 8 bases aligning to TRBD1. The junction had 14 bases not matched to a gene; V was cut back by 6 bases and J by 5 bases. Germline CDR1 and CDR2: MNHEY and SVGEGT. The CDR3 consists of 16 residues. This CDR3 reads CASSILPPGGGETQYF. The CDR3 DNA is TGTGCCAGCAGCATCCTCCCTCCAGGGGGCGGTGAGACCCAGTACTTC.

With respect to this clonotype: At one of its ends the junction is not consistent with the germline gene, which may arise from a read error. The chain employs TRBV6-1 and TRBJ1-1; D possibly corresponds to TRBD1 (5 bases). Germline CDR1 MNHNS, CDR2 SASEGT. The CDR3 totals 14 residues. Written as DNA, the CDR3 is TGTGCCAGCAGCCCGGCCGGATCTGGGACTGAAGATTTCTTT. Translated: CASSPAGSGTEDFF.

The sample holds many counts of this clonotype. The rearrangement joins TRBV2 to TRBJ1-2, with a possible D match to TRBD1 (5 bases). The CDR3 consists of 16 residues. Trimming pared 1 base from V and 3 bases from J, leaving 15 bases between. The V gene's germline CDR1 is SNHLY and CDR2 FYNNEI. CDR3 loop: CASSEDGQGLYYGYTF. CDR3 coding DNA: TGTGCCAGCAGTGAAGATGGGCAGGGCCTATACTATGGCTACACCTTC. The full variable domain, rest sourced from reference TRBV2 and TRBJ1-2, is EPEVTQTPSHQVTQMGQEVILRCVPISNHLYFYWYRQILGQKVEFLVSFYNNEISEKSEIFDDQFSVERPDGSNFTLKIRSTKLEDSAMYFCASSEDGQGLYYGYTFGSGTRLTVV.

This clonotype has just a few counts. This may be a read error: a much more frequent sequence differs by one nucleotide. The rearrangement uses TRBV5-4 and TRBJ2-7, with D unresolved. The V end was cut by 0 bases, the J end by 6 bases, with 7 bases between. Germline CDR1 is SGHNT and CDR2 is YYREEE (reference sequence). The CDR3 has 12 amino acids. CDR3 coding DNA: TGTGCCAGCAGCTTGGTGTGGTTCGAGCAGTACTTC. This translates into CASSLVWFEQYF.

CDR3 bases: TGTGCCAGCAGACGGACTAGCGGGATATCCTACGAGCAGTACTTC. Its protein product is CASRRTSGISYEQYF. This chain joins TRBV2 and TRBJ2-7, with TRBD2 identical over 12 bases. The germline gives CDR1 SNHLY, CDR2 FYNNEI. This CDR3 region has 15 residues. V lost 6 bases, J lost 1 base, and 4 bases stayed unmatched.

The chain employs TRBV30 and TRBJ1-1; 12 bases are shared with TRBD1. Trimming took 2 bases from V and 7 from J; bases not matched to a gene: 5. This CDR3 is built from 14 residues. Germline loops: CDR1 GTSNPN, CDR2 SVGIG (reference sequence). CDR3 sequence: CAWSLGQGAIEAFF. Here the CDR3 DNA reads TGTGCCTGGAGTCTGGGACAGGGGGCTATTGAAGCTTTCTTT.